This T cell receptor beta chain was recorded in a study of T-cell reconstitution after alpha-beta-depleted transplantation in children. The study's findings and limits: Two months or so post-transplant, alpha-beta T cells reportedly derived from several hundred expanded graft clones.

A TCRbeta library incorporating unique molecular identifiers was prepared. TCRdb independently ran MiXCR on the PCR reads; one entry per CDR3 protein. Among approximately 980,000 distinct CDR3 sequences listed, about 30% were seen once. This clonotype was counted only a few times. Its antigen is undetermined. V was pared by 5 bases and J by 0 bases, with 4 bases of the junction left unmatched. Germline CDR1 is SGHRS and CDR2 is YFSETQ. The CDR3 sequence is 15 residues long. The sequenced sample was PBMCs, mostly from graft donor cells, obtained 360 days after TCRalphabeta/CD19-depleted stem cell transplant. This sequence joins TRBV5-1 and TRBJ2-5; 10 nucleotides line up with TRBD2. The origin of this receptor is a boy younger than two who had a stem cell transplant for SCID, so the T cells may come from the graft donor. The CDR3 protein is CASSLAGAYQETQYF. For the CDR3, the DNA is TGCGCCAGCAGTCTAGCGGGGGCCTACCAAGAGACCCAGTACTTC.